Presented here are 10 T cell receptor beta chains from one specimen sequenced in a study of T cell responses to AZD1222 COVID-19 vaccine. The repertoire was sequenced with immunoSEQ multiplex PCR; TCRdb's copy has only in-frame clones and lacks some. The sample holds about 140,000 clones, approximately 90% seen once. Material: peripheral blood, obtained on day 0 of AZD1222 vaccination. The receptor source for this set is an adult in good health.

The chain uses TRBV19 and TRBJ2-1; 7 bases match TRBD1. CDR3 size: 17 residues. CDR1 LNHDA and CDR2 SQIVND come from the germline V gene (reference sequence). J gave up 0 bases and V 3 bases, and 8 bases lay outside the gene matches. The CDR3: CASSIPKTGSSYNEQFF. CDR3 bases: TGTGCCAGTAGTATCCCCAAGACAGGGAGCTCCTACAATGAGCAGTTCTTC.

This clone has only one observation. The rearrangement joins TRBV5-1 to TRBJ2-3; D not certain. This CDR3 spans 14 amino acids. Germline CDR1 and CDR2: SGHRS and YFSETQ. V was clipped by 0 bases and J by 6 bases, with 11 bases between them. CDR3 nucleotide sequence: TGCGCCAGCAGCTTGGCCGACTCGTCGGATACGCAGTATTTT. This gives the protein CASSLADSSDTQYF.

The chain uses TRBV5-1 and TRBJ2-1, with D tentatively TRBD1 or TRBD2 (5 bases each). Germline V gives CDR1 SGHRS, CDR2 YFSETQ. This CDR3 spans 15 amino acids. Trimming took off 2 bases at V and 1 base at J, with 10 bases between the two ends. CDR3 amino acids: CASSLGTPSYNEQFF. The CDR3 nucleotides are TGCGCCAGCAGCTTAGGGACGCCGTCCTACAATGAGCAGTTCTTC.

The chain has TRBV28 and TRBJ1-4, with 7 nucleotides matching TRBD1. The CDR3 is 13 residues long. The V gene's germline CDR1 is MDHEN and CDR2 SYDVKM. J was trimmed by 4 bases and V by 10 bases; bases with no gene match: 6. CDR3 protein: CATLGQRNEKLFF. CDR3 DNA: TGTGCCACCTTGGGACAGCGTAATGAAAAACTGTTTTTT.

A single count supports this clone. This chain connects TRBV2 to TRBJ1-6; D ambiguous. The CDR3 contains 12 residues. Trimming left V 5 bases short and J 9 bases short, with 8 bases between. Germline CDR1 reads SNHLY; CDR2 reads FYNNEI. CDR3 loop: CASSSGGSPLHF. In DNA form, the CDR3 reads TGTGCCAGCAGTTCTGGCGGTTCACCCCTCCACTTT.

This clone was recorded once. Here the CDR3 DNA reads TGTGCCAGCAGTTACTCGCGGGAATCCGAGCAGTACTTC. Translating it yields CASSYSRESEQYF. The rearrangement joins TRBV6-5 to TRBJ2-7; D may be TRBD2 (6 bases). CDR1 and CDR2 (germline): MNHEY, SVGAGI. The CDR3 spans 13 residues. V gave up 0 bases and J gave up 6 bases, with 9 bases separating them.

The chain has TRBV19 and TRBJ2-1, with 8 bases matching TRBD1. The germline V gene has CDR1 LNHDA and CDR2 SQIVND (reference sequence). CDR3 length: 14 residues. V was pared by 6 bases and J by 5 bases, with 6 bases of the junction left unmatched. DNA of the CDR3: TGTGCCAGTAGGAGACAGGGGTACGACAATGAGCAGTTCTTC. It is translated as CASRRQGYDNEQFF.

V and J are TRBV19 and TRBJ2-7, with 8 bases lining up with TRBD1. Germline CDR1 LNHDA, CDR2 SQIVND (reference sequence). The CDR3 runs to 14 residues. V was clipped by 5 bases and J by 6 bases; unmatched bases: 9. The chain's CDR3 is CASSVRTGKSEQYF. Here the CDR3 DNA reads TGTGCCAGTAGTGTCCGGACAGGGAAAAGCGAGCAGTACTTC.

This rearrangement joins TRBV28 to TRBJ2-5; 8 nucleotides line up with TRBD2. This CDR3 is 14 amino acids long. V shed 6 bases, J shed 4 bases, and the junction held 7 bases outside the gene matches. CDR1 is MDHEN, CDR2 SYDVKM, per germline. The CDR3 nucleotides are TGTGCCAGCAGCCACCGGGCGGGGGGAGAGACCCAGTACTTC. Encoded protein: CASSHRAGGETQYF.

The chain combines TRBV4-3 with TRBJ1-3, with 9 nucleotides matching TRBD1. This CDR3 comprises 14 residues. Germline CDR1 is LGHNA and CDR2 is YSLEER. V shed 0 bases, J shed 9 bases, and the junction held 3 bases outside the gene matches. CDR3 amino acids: CASSQEGQGGTIYF. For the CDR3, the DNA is TGCGCCAGCAGCCAAGAGGGACAGGGCGGCACCATATATTTT.